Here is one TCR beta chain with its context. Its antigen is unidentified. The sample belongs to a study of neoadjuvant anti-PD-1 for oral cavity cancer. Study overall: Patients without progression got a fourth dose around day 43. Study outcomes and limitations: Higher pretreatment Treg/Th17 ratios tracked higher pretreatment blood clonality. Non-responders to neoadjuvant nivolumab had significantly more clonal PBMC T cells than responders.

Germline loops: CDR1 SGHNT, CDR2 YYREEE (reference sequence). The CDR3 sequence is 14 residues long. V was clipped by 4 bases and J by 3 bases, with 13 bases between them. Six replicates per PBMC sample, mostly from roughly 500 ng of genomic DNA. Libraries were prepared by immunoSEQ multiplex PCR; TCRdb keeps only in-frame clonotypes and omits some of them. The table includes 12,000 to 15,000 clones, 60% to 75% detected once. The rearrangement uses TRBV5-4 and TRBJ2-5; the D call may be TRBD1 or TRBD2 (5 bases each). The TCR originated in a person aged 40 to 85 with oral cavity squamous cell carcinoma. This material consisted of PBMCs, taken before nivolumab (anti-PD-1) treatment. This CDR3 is CASSPGRRKETQYF. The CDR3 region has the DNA TGTGCCAGCAGCCCGGGACGCCGAAAAGAGACCCAGTACTTC.